This TCR beta chain was observed in a study of T cell responses to AZD1222 COVID-19 vaccine. General study findings and limits: A reported finding is that nearly half of spike-specific TCRs target unmutated variant regions. Only a handful of AZD1222 recipients, five to seven in all, had baseline seropositivity. The donor group comprised mostly white British people and more females; the analysis possibly underestimated clonal diversity.

Clones were read by immunoSEQ multiplex PCR, and TCRdb kept only the in-frame ones, dropping some. The sample yields around 140,000 clones, approximately 87% seen once. This clone was seen only once. Antigen specificity is unknown. This clonotype originated in an adult who received the AZD1222 COVID-19 vaccine. Sample: peripheral blood, taken 28 days after the second AZD1222 dose.

CDR3 sequence reads: CASSYSRGASTDTQYF. The CDR3 nucleotides read TGTGCCAGCAGTTACTCGCGGGGGGCTAGCACAGATACGCAGTATTTT. The chain uses TRBV6-6 and TRBJ2-3, with 8 bases aligning to TRBD2. Germline loops: CDR1 MNHNY, CDR2 SVGAGI (reference sequence). The trim removed 0 bases at V and 0 bases at J, leaving 2 bases unmatched. The CDR3 covers 16 residues.